The 28 T cell receptor beta chains given below trace back to one sample, sequenced in a study of Tregs in tolerant kidney transplant recipients. Method: immunoSEQ multiplex PCR; TCRdb's copy keeps in-frame clones and lacks some. The repertoire table contains about 31,000 clones. Related graft donors supplied nonmyeloablative bone marrow transplants, and mixed chimerism was transient. Sequencing was performed on CD4+ T cells from blood (PBMCs), taken 24 months after the transplant. These receptors all come from a human patient who received a combined kidney and bone marrow transplant. Some T cells may be supplied by the graft donor.

Remarks on this clone: The read falls 3 residues short of the CDR3 end, and the missing part is taken from the germline J gene. This sequence joins TRBV30 and TRBJ2-4; weak D call: TRBD1 (5 bases). CDR1 and CDR2 (germline): GTSNPN, SVGIG (reference sequence). There are 16 residues in the CDR3. Deletions cut 1 base from V and 2 bases from J, with 15 bases between. CDR3 DNA, as far as it was read: TGTGCCTGGAGTGCTCGACTCACAGGACCCAAAAACATT. Protein: CAWSARLTGPKNI. The full CDR3 is CAWSARLTGPKNIQYF.

Comment on this clone: The read ends 3 residues early relative to the CDR3; the germline J gene fills the gap. The chain joins TRBV20-1 to TRBJ1-4; tentatively, D is TRBD1 (5 bases). The V end lost 2 bases, the J end lost 0 bases, and 13 bases lay between the germline ends. Per germline, CDR1 DFQATT and CDR2 SNEGSKA (reference sequence). This CDR3 comprises 16 residues. The sequenced part of the CDR3 DNA is TGCAGTGCTAGACCCAGGACAAGCGCAACTAATGAAAAA. Its translation: CSARPRTSATNEK. The full-length CDR3 reads as CSARPRTSATNEKLFF.

As concerns this clone: The read ends 3 residues before the CDR3 terminus; that terminus is restored from the germline J gene. The V gene is TRBV20-1, the J gene TRBJ2-5; 7 nucleotides align to TRBD2. The germline V gene encodes CDR1 DFQATT and CDR2 SNEGSKA (reference sequence). The CDR3 runs to 15 residues. After removal of 4 bases from V and 0 bases from J, the junction contained 8 bases not matched to a gene. The sequenced CDR3 bases are TGCAGTGCTATCCCGAGCGGGACGAACCAAGAGACC. As protein: CSAIPSGTNQET. The full CDR3 protein reads CSAIPSGTNQETQYF.

On this clone itself: The read ends 3 residues early relative to the CDR3; the germline J gene fills the gap. The V call is TRBV5-1, the J call TRBJ2-7; D perhaps matches TRBD1 (6 bases). The V end was cut by 4 bases, the J end by 3 bases, with 14 bases between. CDR1 is SGHRS and CDR2 is YFSETQ in the germline V gene. The CDR3 is made up of 14 amino acids. The sequenced part of the CDR3 DNA is TGCGCCAGCAGCCCCGGGACACACTTCTACGAG. This gives the protein CASSPGTHFYE. The complete CDR3 protein is CASSPGTHFYEQYF.

For this clone: Read data end 3 residues before the CDR3 end; the end is taken from the germline J gene. The rearrangement uses TRBV5-1 and TRBJ1-1; TRBD1 matches 7 bases. J lost 4 bases, V lost 3 bases, and 12 bases had no gene match. The germline V gene encodes CDR1 SGHRS and CDR2 YFSETQ. The CDR3 sequence is 16 residues long. The CDR3 DNA, read in part, is TGCGCCAGCAGCTCGTCAGGGACAGCCGGAGGCACTGAA. Its protein product is CASSSSGTAGGTE. The full CDR3 is CASSSSGTAGGTEAFF.

Details on this clone: The CDR3 extends 3 residues past the end of the read, so its final part is completed from the germline J gene. The chain uses TRBV19 and TRBJ2-4; 10 bases are shared with TRBD1. CDR1 and CDR2 from the germline V gene are LNHDA and SQIVND (reference sequence). V trimming: 8 bases; J trimming: 3 bases; junction bases outside the gene matches: 4. The CDR3 runs to 14 residues. CDR3 protein: CASQDRGGKNIQYF. The part of the CDR3 DNA that was read is TGTGCCAGTCAGGACAGGGGGGGCAAAAACATT.

Details on this clone: The CDR3 is cut off 3 residues early in the read; its end comes from the germline J gene. This chain uses TRBV20-1 with TRBJ2-7; 10 bases match TRBD1. With V trimmed by 1 base and J by 2 bases, 5 bases remained unmatched. The CDR3 covers 15 residues. CDR1 and CDR2 from the germline V gene are DFQATT and SNEGSKA (reference sequence). The sequenced CDR3 bases are TGCAGTGCTAGAGCCGACAGGGGGCTTACCTACGAG. Amino acids: CSARADRGLTYE. The whole CDR3 sequence is CSARADRGLTYEQYF.

As to this clone: Read sequence stops 3 residues before the CDR3 end, and the germline J gene provides the missing end. V is TRBV5-1 and J is TRBJ2-2, with 8 bases lining up with TRBD1. The germline V gene has CDR1 SGHRS and CDR2 YFSETQ. The CDR3 totals 13 residues. With V trimmed by 6 bases and J by 6 bases, 4 bases remained unmatched. Incomplete CDR3 DNA: TGCGCCAGCACCCTCAGGGGGCCCGGGGAG. Translation gives CASTLRGPGE. The CDR3, in full, reads CASTLRGPGELFF. The whole variable domain, filled in from reference TRBV5-1 and TRBJ2-2, reads KAGVTQTPRYLIKTRGQQVTLSCSPISGHRSVSWYQQTPGQGLQFLFEYFSETQRNKGNFPGRFSGRQFSNSRSEMNVSTLELGDSALYLCASTLRGPGELFFGEGSRLTVL.

In the case of this clone: From the germline J gene comes the end of the CDR3, since the read stops 3 residues before it. This chain connects TRBV11-3 to TRBJ2-3; D uncertain. Germline lookup yields CDR1 SGHNT and CDR2 YENEEA. The V end lost 3 bases, the J end lost 1 base, and 11 bases lay between the germline ends. This CDR3 has 15 amino acids. CDR3 loop: CASSLPGGRTDTQYF. Incomplete CDR3 DNA: TGTGCCAGCAGCTTGCCCGGCGGTCGCACAGATACG.

Concerning this clone: The CDR3 goes on 3 residues after the read ends, and that part is filled in from the germline J gene. The chain joins TRBV11-2 to TRBJ2-3, with 7 bases lining up with TRBD1. CDR3 length: 15 amino acids. CDR1 and CDR2 (germline): SGHAT, FQNNGV. V shed 6 bases, J shed 3 bases, and the junction held 9 bases outside the gene matches. The covered CDR3 bases are TGTGCCAGCAGTCATACAGGGGATTCGACAGATACG. This codes for CASSHTGDSTDT. The whole CDR3 region reads CASSHTGDSTDTQYF.

Comment on this clone: The sequence runs out 3 residues before the end of the CDR3; the remainder is reconstructed from the germline J gene. This chain connects TRBV20-1 to TRBJ2-3, with unresolved D. This CDR3 region has 9 residues. The germline gives CDR1 DFQATT, CDR2 SNEGSKA (reference sequence). V was pared by 5 bases and J by 5 bases, with 2 bases between. The CDR3 is CSALDTQYF. The covered CDR3 bases are TGCAGTGCTCTAGATACG.

Remarks on this clone: From the germline J gene comes the end of the CDR3, since the read stops 3 residues before it. The chain combines TRBV20-1 with TRBJ2-1, with TRBD2 matching over 12 bases. J lost 6 bases, V lost 6 bases, and 9 bases had no gene match. This CDR3 comprises 15 residues. Germline CDR1 and CDR2: DFQATT and SNEGSKA (reference sequence). The CDR3 DNA, read in part, is TGCAGTGCCGGACTAGCGGGATCCTATACCAATGAG. Translating it yields CSAGLAGSYTNE. The CDR3 reads in full as CSAGLAGSYTNEQFF.

On this clone: The CDR3 is cut off 3 residues early in the read; its end comes from the germline J gene. J is TRBJ1-2 and V is TRBV28, with 9 bases fitting TRBD1. V dropped 6 bases and J dropped 5; count of bases not matched to a gene: 7. Germline V lookup: CDR1 MDHEN, CDR2 SYDVKM. The CDR3 has 14 amino acids. The CDR3 is CASRRTGVEYGYTF. The covered CDR3 bases are TGTGCCAGCAGGCGGACAGGGGTTGAATATGGC.

Note on this clone: The read ends 3 residues before the CDR3 terminus; that terminus is restored from the germline J gene. The chain has TRBV20-1 and TRBJ2-5, with D possibly matching TRBD1 (6 bases). The length of the CDR3 is 16 residues. Deletions cut 0 bases from V and 2 bases from J, with 16 bases between. Germline assignment: CDR1 DFQATT and CDR2 SNEGSKA (reference sequence). The CDR3 bases that were read are TGCAGTGCTAGAGAACAGGGCGGACCCGGACAAGAGACC. Amino acids: CSAREQGGPGQET. In full, the CDR3 reads CSAREQGGPGQETQYF.

Remarks on this clone: The read stops 3 residues short of the end of the CDR3; the missing end is completed from the germline J gene. The J gene is TRBJ2-1, the V gene TRBV20-1, with 9 bases identical to TRBD1. V was pared by 5 bases and J by 2 bases, with 4 bases of the junction left unmatched. This CDR3 spans 14 amino acids. Germline CDR1 is DFQATT and CDR2 is SNEGSKA (reference sequence). The covered CDR3 bases are TGCAGTGCTTCCGGGACAGGGCCCTACAATGAG. Encoded protein: CSASGTGPYNE. The whole CDR3 reads CSASGTGPYNEQFF.

On this clone itself: The read is 3 residues too short to cover the CDR3 end, so that end is filled in from the germline J gene. The rearrangement uses TRBV7-2 and TRBJ2-7; 8 bases line up with TRBD2. CDR1 is SGHTA, CDR2 FQGNSA, per germline. V lost 5 bases to trimming and J lost 6 bases; unmatched junction nucleotides: 12. The CDR3 runs to 15 residues. The CDR3 DNA, read in part, is TGTGCCAGCAGCCTAGGGCGGCTAGCGGGCGCCGAG. Translated: CASSLGRLAGAE. The complete CDR3 protein is CASSLGRLAGAEQYF.

About this clone: Coverage ceases 3 residues before the CDR3 finishes, and the germline J gene fills in the end. The chain carries TRBV5-1 and TRBJ2-3; TRBD2 matches 7 bases. Trimming at V came to 2 bases and at J to 2 bases, leaving 5 bases not matched to a gene. Germline assignment: CDR1 SGHRS and CDR2 YFSETQ. The CDR3 contains 15 residues. The covered CDR3 bases are TGCGCCAGCAGCTTTGGTGGGACTAACACAGATACG. It codes for CASSFGGTNTDT. The entire CDR3 protein is CASSFGGTNTDTQYF.

Remarks on this clone: Read sequence stops 3 residues before the CDR3 end, and the germline J gene provides the missing end. The chain combines TRBV5-5 with TRBJ2-1; D gene ambiguous. Looked up from germline, CDR1 is SGHKS and CDR2 is YYEKEE (reference sequence). Trimming left V 2 bases short and J 6 bases short, with 6 bases between. The CDR3 loop spans 12 amino acids. The sequenced part of the CDR3 DNA is TGTGCCAGCAGCTTCACTCCCAATGAG. Protein sequence: CASSFTPNE. The whole CDR3 sequence reads CASSFTPNEQFF.

In regard to this clone: The sequence runs out 3 residues before the end of the CDR3; the remainder is reconstructed from the germline J gene. The chain carries TRBV6-2 or TRBV6-3 and TRBJ2-7; TRBD1 matches at 8 bases. Losses at the gene ends were 0 bases for V and 4 bases for J; bases not matched to a gene: 5. Germline assignment: CDR1 MNHEY and CDR2 SVGEGT. The CDR3 runs to 15 residues. CDR3 amino acids: CASSYSDRVRYEQYF. The DNA read from the CDR3 is TGTGCCAGCAGTTACTCGGACAGGGTGCGGTACGAG.

In the case of this clone: The sequenced fragment ends 3 residues before the CDR3 boundary, so the rest is inferred from the germline J gene. The V call is TRBV7-8, the J call TRBJ2-2; the match to TRBD1 covers 9 bases. The J segment lost 3 bases and the V segment lost 3 bases, leaving 5 bases of the junction unmatched. This CDR3 is built from 16 residues. The V gene's germline CDR1 is SGHVS and CDR2 FQNEAQ. This CDR3 is CASSFSDRGYTGELFF. CDR3 bases read: TGTGCCAGCAGCTTTTCGGACAGGGGTTACACCGGGGAG.

Turning to this clone: The read is 3 residues too short to cover the CDR3 end, so that end is filled in from the germline J gene. This chain links TRBV5-4 with TRBJ2-2, with D maybe TRBD1 (6 bases). Looked up from germline, CDR1 is SGHNT and CDR2 is YYREEE (reference sequence). This CDR3 comprises 15 residues. Trimming cost V 2 bases and J 6 bases, with 14 bases left between them. Partial CDR3 DNA: TGTGCCAGCAGCTTCGATCAGGGGTGGGCCGGGGAG. Protein sequence: CASSFDQGWAGE. The CDR3 in full is CASSFDQGWAGELFF.

Note on this clone: The observed sequence ends 3 residues before the CDR3 terminus, with the missing tail filled in from the germline J gene. The chain employs TRBV19 and TRBJ2-2; D is undetermined. Trimming pared 7 bases from V and 2 bases from J, leaving 8 bases between. The CDR3 is 13 residues long. The germline CDR1 and CDR2 sequences are LNHDA and SQIVND (reference sequence). The CDR3 reads CASTPTNTGELFF. The sequenced part of the CDR3 DNA is TGTGCCAGTACGCCCACTAACACCGGGGAG.

Remarks on this clone: Coverage ceases 3 residues before the CDR3 finishes, and the germline J gene fills in the end. The chain combines TRBV7-9 with TRBJ2-1; D unresolved. The germline CDR1 and CDR2 sequences are SEHNR and FQNEAQ (reference sequence). Deletions cut 6 bases from V and 4 bases from J, with 7 bases between. The CDR3 consists of 12 residues. The DNA read from the CDR3 is TGTGCCAGCAGGAGCCTTTACAATGAG. This translates into CASRSLYNE. The complete CDR3 sequence is CASRSLYNEQFF. Complete variable domain (other parts from reference TRBV7-9 and TRBJ2-1): DTGVSQNPRHKITKRGQNVTFRCDPISEHNRLYWYRQTLGQGPEFLTYFQNEAQLEKSRLLSDRFSAERPKGSFSTLEIQRTEQGDSAMYLCASRSLYNEQFFGPGTRLTVL.

With respect to this clone: The read comes to an end 3 residues before the CDR3 does, leaving the germline J gene to fill in the end. This rearrangement joins TRBV18 to TRBJ1-5, with 9 bases matching TRBD1. Germline V lookup: CDR1 KGHSH, CDR2 LQKENI. V gave up 1 base and J gave up 6 bases; unmatched junction bases: 10. This CDR3 has 17 residues. CDR3 amino acids: CASSPLPLQGASQPQHF. Incomplete CDR3 DNA: TGTGCCAGCTCACCACTACCCTTACAGGGGGCAAGTCAGCCC.

Details on this clone: The read terminates 3 residues ahead of where the CDR3 ends, so the germline J gene completes it. The chain links TRBV7-3 to TRBJ2-1, with no clear D. Germline CDR1 reads SGHTA; CDR2 reads FQGTGA. V lost 6 bases and J 0 bases, leaving 12 bases between the germline ends. This CDR3 is built from 15 residues. The CDR3 DNA, read in part, is TGTGCCAGCAGTCCTTCCCTTAGCTCCTACAATGAG. Protein: CASSPSLSSYNE. The full CDR3 protein is CASSPSLSSYNEQFF.

CDR3 sequence reads: CASSQWTGVNSPLHF. The CDR3 bases that were read are TGTGCCAGCAGCCAATGGACAGGGGTAAATTCACCC. The V gene is TRBV7-6, the J gene TRBJ1-6; 9 bases map to TRBD1. The read ends 3 residues before the CDR3 terminus; that terminus is restored from the germline J gene. This CDR3 comprises 15 residues. Germline V gives CDR1 SGHVS, CDR2 FNYEAQ. Trimming took 5 bases from V and 7 from J; bases not matched to a gene: 6.

Worth noting for this clone: With the read ending 3 residues before the CDR3 end, the germline J gene is used to fill in that end. The genes are TRBV7-2 and TRBJ1-3, with D perhaps TRBD1 (5 bases). This CDR3 region has 15 residues. V lost 2 bases and J 6 bases, leaving 14 bases between the germline ends. The germline V gene has CDR1 SGHTA and CDR2 FQGNSA. CDR3 DNA (partial): TGTGCCAGCAGCTTATATGCAGGGTCCCCAAACACC. Translating gives CASSLYAGSPNT. The full CDR3 is CASSLYAGSPNTIYF.

As regards this clone: The read terminates 3 residues before the CDR3 end, so the remaining end is supplied by the germline J gene. The V call is TRBV6-1, the J call TRBJ2-2; TRBD2 matches at 8 bases. This CDR3 contains 16 residues. In germline, CDR1 is MNHNS, CDR2 SASEGT. V was clipped by 2 bases and J by 4 bases; unmatched bases: 6. CDR3 DNA (partial): TGTGCCAGCAGTGAATTCCTAGCGGGCGCCACCGGGGAG. Translated: CASSEFLAGATGE. The whole CDR3 reads CASSEFLAGATGELFF.